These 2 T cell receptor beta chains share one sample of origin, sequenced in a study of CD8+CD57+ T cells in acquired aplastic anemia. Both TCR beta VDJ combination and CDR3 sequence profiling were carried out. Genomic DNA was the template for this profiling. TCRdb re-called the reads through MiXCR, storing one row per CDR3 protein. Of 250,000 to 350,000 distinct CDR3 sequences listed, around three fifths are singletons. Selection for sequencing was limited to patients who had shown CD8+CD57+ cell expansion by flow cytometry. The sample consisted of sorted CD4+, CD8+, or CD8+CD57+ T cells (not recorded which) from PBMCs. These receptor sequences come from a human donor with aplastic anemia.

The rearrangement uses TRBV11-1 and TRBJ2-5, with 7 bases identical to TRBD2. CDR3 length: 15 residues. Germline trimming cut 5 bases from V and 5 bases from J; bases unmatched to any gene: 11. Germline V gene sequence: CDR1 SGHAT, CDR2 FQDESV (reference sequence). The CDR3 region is CASSQERARGETQYF. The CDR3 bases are TGTGCCAGCAGCCAAGAGAGAGCGCGGGGGGAGACCCAGTACTTC.

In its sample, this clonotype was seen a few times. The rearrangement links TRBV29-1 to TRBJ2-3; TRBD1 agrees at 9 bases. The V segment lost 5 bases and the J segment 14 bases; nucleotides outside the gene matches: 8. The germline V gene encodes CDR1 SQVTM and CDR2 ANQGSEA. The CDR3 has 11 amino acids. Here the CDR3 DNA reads TGCAGCGTTACCAGGGACAGGGCAACGTATTTT. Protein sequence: CSVTRDRATYF.